This T cell receptor beta chain stems from a study of cytotoxic CD8 clonotypes in ibrutinib-treated CLL. Study results and caveats: Pretreatment clonality was elevated relative to age-matched healthy donors and paralleled circulating CD8+ T-cell counts. Public clonotypes, rarely seen, contracted or held steady on treatment.

Germline CDR1 reads MNHEY; CDR2 reads SVGAGI. J gave up 4 bases and V 2 bases, and 3 bases lay outside the gene matches. The CDR3 loop spans 15 amino acids. Notes on this clone: The antigen remains undetermined.

TCRdb's copy holds only in-frame clones and misses some; the assay was immunoSEQ multiplex PCR. Of about 160,000 clones in the sample, more than 80% were seen once. This sequence was found in a human donor with chronic lymphocytic leukemia. The source was PBMCs, collected after 24 months of ibrutinib treatment. The chain recombines TRBV6-5 with TRBJ1-4; 8 bases map to TRBD1. The CDR3 DNA reads as TGTGCCAGCAGTTACCAGGGGGCCCTTAATGAAAAACTGTTTTTT. It specifies CASSYQGALNEKLFF.